This T cell receptor beta chain was identified in a study of Ad26.COV2.S vaccination and SARS-CoV-2 variants. This clone has a handful of counts. The antigen remains unidentified. Notes on the study in general: Analyses of TCR breadth and depth may have underestimated total T cell responses.

The data were produced by immunoSEQ multiplex PCR, yet TCRdb's version contains in-frame clones alone and is incomplete. The sample lists about 460,000 clones, roughly nine tenths occurring once. Noted treatment: 19 received Ad26.COV2.S at low or high dose, single or two shots; about 5 received placebo; per-sample allocation not given. The samples were gathered on day 63 after the first injection of vaccine or placebo. This CDR3 is built from 16 residues. Germline-derived CDR1 and CDR2 are SGHRS and YFSETQ. V lost 4 bases to trimming and J lost 7 bases, with 21 bases between them. This TCR was sampled from a person between 18 and 60 years old who received the Ad26.COV2.S COVID-19 vaccine or a placebo. This specimen consisted of peripheral blood, obtained in a trial of Ad26.COV2.S vaccine versus placebo. This chain uses TRBV5-1 with TRBJ1-3; perhaps TRBD1 as D (5 bases). Here the CDR3 reads CASSSGTGPPGNTIYF. The DNA for the CDR3 is TGCGCCAGCAGCAGCGGGACCGGGCCGCCGGGGAACACCATATATTTT.